A single sample is the source of the 27 T cell receptor beta chains below, sequenced in a study of OX40 agonist ivuxolimab in advanced cancers. Receptor amplification or capture employed the immunoSEQ multiplex PCR assay. Here the immuneACCESS table is served through TCRdb, limited to in-frame sequences with V and J called. Missing clones are a known gap in these copies; in checked studies unresolved V genes cover under half, and the rest lacks a known reason. The sample has 50,000 or so clones on record, approximately 92% of them singletons. Clones ranked in the top ten supply approximately 25% of the sample. The sample here was CD4+ or CD8+ T cells sorted from blood, taken in a trial of the OX40 agonist ivuxolimab. The receptors were sampled from an adult with an advanced solid tumor such as melanoma, head and neck, liver or kidney cancer.

This clone was counted many times. This CDR3 is also generated by other DNA sequences in the sample. This chain joins TRBV25-1 and TRBJ1-4, with D unclear. Germline lookup yields CDR1 MGHDK and CDR2 SYGVNS. With 2 bases removed from V and 7 bases from J, the gap between germline ends came to 11 bases. The CDR3 consists of 14 residues. The chain's CDR3 is CASSEAGSGEKLFF. Written as DNA, the CDR3 is TGTGCCAGCAGTGAAGCTGGGTCAGGTGAAAAACTGTTTTTT.

The J gene is TRBJ2-7, the V gene TRBV19, with TRBD1 identical over 8 bases. Looked up from germline, CDR1 is LNHDA and CDR2 is SQIVND (reference sequence). The J segment lost 8 bases and the V segment lost 1 base, leaving 19 bases of the junction unmatched. The CDR3 loop spans 18 amino acids. CDR3 in DNA: TGTGCCAGTAGTATAGGCCGGACAGGGTCCGGGCGGAAGGAAAAGCAGTACTTC. Protein product: CASSIGRTGSGRKEKQYF.

The J gene is TRBJ2-5, the V gene TRBV4-3; D remains unclear. The germline V gene encodes CDR1 LGHNA and CDR2 YSLEER. This CDR3 is built from 15 residues. The V and J ends lost 0 bases and 1 base respectively, with 9 bases between them. The CDR3 coding sequence is TGCGCCAGCAGCCAAGATCGGACGTCCCAAGAGACCCAGTACTTC. Encoded protein: CASSQDRTSQETQYF.

The chain couples TRBV5-6 to TRBJ2-1; 10 bases are shared with TRBD2. With 6 bases clipped from V and 8 bases from J, the junction kept 14 bases outside the gene matches. Per germline, CDR1 SGHDT and CDR2 YYEEEE. This CDR3 is built from 16 residues. CDR3 residues: CASNDGTSGIGDEQFF. CDR3 nucleotides: TGTGCCAGCAACGATGGAACTAGCGGGATAGGAGATGAGCAGTTCTTC.

The CDR3 coding sequence is TGTGCCAGCAGCCAGACAGGAGGGAGCAATCAGCCCCAGCATTTT. Amino acid sequence: CASSQTGGSNQPQHF. The rearrangement uses TRBV9 and TRBJ1-5, with D perhaps TRBD1 (6 bases). This CDR3 contains 15 residues. Trimming stripped 4 bases from V and 1 base from J, with 12 bases between. Looked up from germline, CDR1 is SGDLS and CDR2 is YYNGEE.

This chain uses TRBV7-8 with TRBJ1-5; the D is unclear. Germline V lookup: CDR1 SGHVS, CDR2 FQNEAQ. The V end lost 5 bases, the J end lost 0 bases, and 11 bases lay between the germline ends. The CDR3 length is 15 residues. In DNA form, the CDR3 reads TGTGCCAGCAGCCGCGCGAGGTCTAGCAATCAGCCCCAGCATTTT. Translated: CASSRARSSNQPQHF.

DNA for the CDR3: TGTGCCAGCAGTTACACCAGGGAGATGAACACTGAAGCTTTCTTT. Protein: CASSYTREMNTEAFF. This sequence joins TRBV28 and TRBJ1-1, with a tentative D call TRBD1 (5 bases). The CDR3 contains 15 residues. Between the trimmed V and J ends, which lost 4 bases and 0 bases, there was a span of 12 bases. CDR1 is MDHEN and CDR2 is SYDVKM in the germline V gene.

The J gene is TRBJ2-3, the V gene TRBV5-1, with 11 bases aligning to TRBD2. V gave up 3 bases and J gave up 4 bases; unmatched junction bases: 10. The CDR3 extends over 17 amino acids. Germline-derived CDR1 and CDR2 are SGHRS and YFSETQ. In nucleotides, the CDR3 is TGCGCCAGCAGCTCCCCTTTTAGCGGGAGGGCCCCAGATACGCAGTATTTT. This gives the protein CASSSPFSGRAPDTQYF.

Turning to this clone: The same CDR3 arises from other DNA sequences in this sample as well. The rearrangement links TRBV9 to TRBJ1-2; D gene uncertain. V was pared by 0 bases and J by 5 bases, with 5 bases between. The CDR3 loop spans 12 amino acids. From germline, CDR1 is SGDLS and CDR2 YYNGEE. The CDR3 sequence is CASSVGTYGYTF. Written as DNA, the CDR3 is TGTGCCAGCAGCGTAGGGACTTATGGCTACACCTTC.

The chain combines TRBV10-3 with TRBJ2-1, with D possibly matching TRBD2 (7 bases). Germline loops: CDR1 ENHRY, CDR2 SYGVKD. The CDR3 covers 14 residues. Deletions cut 10 bases from V and 0 bases from J, with 13 bases between. The CDR3 region is CATRGGNSYNEQFF. The CDR3 DNA reads TGTGCCACGAGGGGGGGAAACTCCTACAATGAGCAGTTCTTC.

The chain recombines TRBV27 with TRBJ1-2; 9 bases agree with TRBD1. Germline V gene data show CDR1 as MNHEY and CDR2 as SMNVEV (reference sequence). The CDR3 sequence is 13 residues long. V was pared by 5 bases and J by 7 bases, with 5 bases of the junction left unmatched. The CDR3 spells CASSPQGAGGYTF. The DNA for the CDR3 is TGTGCCAGCAGTCCACAGGGGGCAGGTGGCTACACCTTC.

The V call is TRBV6-1, the J call TRBJ2-7; TRBD1 matches 10 bases. Germline V gene data show CDR1 as MNHNS and CDR2 as SASEGT. The CDR3 is made up of 15 amino acids. V lost 1 base to trimming and J lost 3 bases; unmatched junction nucleotides: 3. The CDR3 DNA sequence: TGTGCCAGCAGTGAAGAAGGGACAGGGGACTACGAGCAGTACTTC. It codes for CASSEEGTGDYEQYF.

The chain carries TRBV6-6 and TRBJ2-7; TRBD2 matches 7 bases. Germline loops: CDR1 MNHNY, CDR2 SVGAGI (reference sequence). V was clipped by 5 bases and J by 2 bases; unmatched bases: 9. The CDR3 sequence is 15 residues long. CDR3 residues: CASSTPGGGPYEQYF. DNA for the CDR3: TGTGCCAGCAGTACCCCAGGCGGGGGACCCTACGAGCAGTACTTC.

The rearrangement uses TRBV23-1 and TRBJ1-1; D gene uncertain. TRBV23-1 is reported as an ORF; its role is uncertain. Trimming pared 9 bases from V and 1 base from J, leaving 15 bases between. This CDR3 spans 14 amino acids. CDR3 sequence: CASPPGRENTEAFF. In DNA, the CDR3 is TGCGCCAGTCCCCCGGGGAGGGAGAACACTGAAGCTTTCTTT.

The chain recombines TRBV27 with TRBJ1-5; TRBD1 agrees at 7 bases. The trim removed 6 bases at V and 2 bases at J, leaving 7 bases unmatched. Germline CDR1 is MNHEY and CDR2 is SMNVEV (reference sequence). This CDR3 is built from 15 residues. DNA of the CDR3: TGTGCCAGCAGCTCCTACGGGACAGGCAATCAGCCCCAGCATTTT. It is translated as CASSSYGTGNQPQHF.

The V gene is TRBV18, the J gene TRBJ1-2, with no clear D. CDR3 length: 12 residues. The V gene's germline CDR1 is KGHSH and CDR2 LQKENI. Between the trimmed V and J ends, which lost 10 bases and 7 bases, there was a span of 16 bases. The chain's CDR3 is CATSEGGVGYTF. DNA of the CDR3: TGTGCCACCTCGGAGGGTGGGGTTGGCTACACCTTC.

The V and J genes are TRBV9 and TRBJ2-3, with D possibly being TRBD2 (6 bases). Germline loops: CDR1 SGDLS, CDR2 YYNGEE. The CDR3 is 15 residues long. The ends were cut back, 4 bases at V and 2 bases at J, with 14 bases in the middle. Here the CDR3 reads CASSSFGGNTDTQYF. In DNA form, the CDR3 reads TGTGCCAGCAGCTCTTTTGGCGGGAACACAGATACGCAGTATTTT.

This chain links TRBV4-1 with TRBJ1-1; D is undetermined. The V end was cut by 1 base, the J end by 5 bases, with 14 bases between. The CDR3 contains 15 residues. Germline V gives CDR1 MGHRA, CDR2 YSYEKL. As DNA, the CDR3 is TGCGCCAGCAGCCAAGTCGAAGGCGATGGGACTGAAGCTTTCTTT. It specifies CASSQVEGDGTEAFF.

The chain has TRBV19 and TRBJ1-4; D ambiguous. Germline loops: CDR1 LNHDA, CDR2 SQIVND (reference sequence). Trimming stripped 0 bases from V and 6 bases from J, with 8 bases between. This CDR3 has 14 amino acids. The CDR3 DNA reads as TGTGCCAGTAGTATAGACGGGGAGGATGAAAAACTGTTTTTT. It codes for CASSIDGEDEKLFF.

The V gene is TRBV5-1, the J gene TRBJ2-7; D perhaps matches TRBD2 (5 bases). The CDR3 is made up of 12 amino acids. V was pared by 1 base and J by 5 bases, with 7 bases between. Germline CDR1 and CDR2: SGHRS and YFSETQ. The CDR3 sequence: CASSLSGNEQYF. The CDR3 DNA is TGCGCCAGCAGCTTGTCGGGGAACGAGCAGTACTTC.

A single count supports this clone. V is TRBV7-9 and J is TRBJ2-1; TRBD2 aligns across 12 bases. There are 15 residues in the CDR3. Germline values: CDR1 SEHNR, CDR2 FQNEAQ (reference sequence). Trimming removed 5 bases from V and 7 bases from J; junction bases left unmatched: 6. Here the CDR3 reads CASSHPSGRVNEQFF. The DNA for the CDR3 is TGTGCCAGCAGCCACCCTAGCGGGAGGGTAAATGAGCAGTTCTTC.

This sequence joins TRBV19 and TRBJ1-2; D not resolved. CDR3 length equals 12 residues. Germline CDR1 LNHDA, CDR2 SQIVND (reference sequence). V was cut by 5 bases and J by 4 bases, with 8 bases left in between. CDR3 region: CASSERGYGYTF. The CDR3 nucleotides read TGTGCCAGTAGTGAACGGGGCTATGGCTACACCTTC.

The J gene is TRBJ1-5, the V gene TRBV9; unclear D gene. The CDR3 is 14 residues long. Germline loops: CDR1 SGDLS, CDR2 YYNGEE. The V end lost 0 bases, the J end lost 0 bases, and 4 bases lay between the germline ends. CDR3 sequence reads: CASSVDGSNQPQHF. The DNA of the CDR3 is TGTGCCAGCAGCGTAGACGGTAGCAATCAGCCCCAGCATTTT.

The chain combines TRBV4-1 with TRBJ2-3; tentatively, D is TRBD1 or TRBD2 (5 bases each). The germline V and J ends were trimmed by 6 bases and 0 bases, with 16 bases remaining between them. Germline CDR1 reads MGHRA; CDR2 reads YSYEKL. This CDR3 spans 16 amino acids. CDR3 nucleotides: TGCGCCAGCAGTAAAAACAGAGGGGCTAGCACAGATACGCAGTATTTT. This codes for CASSKNRGASTDTQYF.

The rearrangement links TRBV7-8 to TRBJ1-3; D is unresolved. There are 13 residues in the CDR3. Trimming stripped 4 bases from V and 4 bases from J, with 8 bases between. CDR1 is SGHVS and CDR2 is FQNEAQ in the germline V gene. CDR3 nucleotides: TGTGCCAGCAGCTCGCGGCAGGGAAACACCATATATTTT. Translating gives CASSSRQGNTIYF.

The J gene is TRBJ1-1, the V gene TRBV19, with D tentatively TRBD1 (6 bases). The germline V and J ends were trimmed by 4 bases and 1 base, with 16 bases remaining between them. The CDR3 extends over 16 amino acids. The germline V gene encodes CDR1 LNHDA and CDR2 SQIVND (reference sequence). The CDR3 sequence: CASSTGSGVRNTEAFF. The CDR3 DNA reads as TGTGCCAGTAGTACTGGGTCAGGGGTGAGGAACACTGAAGCTTTCTTT.

The rearrangement joins TRBV4-3 to TRBJ2-1; 9 bases are shared with TRBD2. CDR1 is LGHNA and CDR2 is YSLEER in the germline V gene. This CDR3 contains 14 residues. With 4 bases clipped from V and 9 bases from J, the junction kept 7 bases outside the gene matches. This chain's CDR3 is CASSPRVAGVEQFF. The CDR3 region has the DNA TGCGCCAGCAGCCCCCGGGTAGCGGGAGTTGAGCAGTTCTTC.